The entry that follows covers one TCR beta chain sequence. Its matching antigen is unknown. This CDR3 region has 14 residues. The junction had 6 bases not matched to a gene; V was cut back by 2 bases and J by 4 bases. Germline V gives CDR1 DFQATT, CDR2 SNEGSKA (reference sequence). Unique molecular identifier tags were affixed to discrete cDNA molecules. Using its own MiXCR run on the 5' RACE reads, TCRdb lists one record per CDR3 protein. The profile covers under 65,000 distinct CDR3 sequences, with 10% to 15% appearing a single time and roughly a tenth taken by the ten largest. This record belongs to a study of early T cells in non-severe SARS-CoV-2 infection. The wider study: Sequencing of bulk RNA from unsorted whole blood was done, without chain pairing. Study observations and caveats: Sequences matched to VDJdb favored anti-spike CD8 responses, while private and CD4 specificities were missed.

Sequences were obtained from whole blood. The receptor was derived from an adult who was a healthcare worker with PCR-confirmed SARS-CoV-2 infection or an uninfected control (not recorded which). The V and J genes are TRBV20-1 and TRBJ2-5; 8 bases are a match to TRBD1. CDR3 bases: TGCAGTGCTAGATTCCAGGGGGCAGGAGAGACCCAGTACTTC. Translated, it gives CSARFQGAGETQYF.